This is a list of T cell receptor beta chains from one sample in a study of control samples from healthy donors and cancer patients. The table came from immunoSEQ multiplex PCR; TCRdb's copy has only in-frame clones and leaves some out. Of approximately 150,000 clones listed, about 86% are singletons. The sequencing input was blood. Receptors were obtained from a man between 18 and 35 years old in good health. The CDR3 runs from the conserved cysteine through the conserved F or W. Fields, in order: CDR3 protein, CDR3 DNA, D gene, J gene, V gene, clone size, CDR3 length. D genes are given only for firm matches. A row's size may be missing; if present it is once, few, many or a size class.

CASSEEGAGWTDTQYF | TGTGCCAGCAGTGAAGAGGGGGCGGGTTGGACAGATACGCAGTATTTT | TRBD1 | TRBJ2-3 | TRBV6-1 | NA | 16
CASSFPGQGPYNEQFF | TGTGCCAGCTCCTTTCCGGGACAGGGGCCCTACAATGAGCAGTTCTTC | TRBD1 | TRBJ2-1 | TRBV18 | NA | 16
CASSYGGTYDEQYF | TGTGCCAGCAGCTATGGGGGGACCTATGACGAGCAGTACTTC | NA | TRBJ2-7 | TRBV11-2 | NA | 14
CASSVAGDRGYEQYF | TGTGCCAGCAGCGTAGCAGGGGACAGGGGATACGAGCAGTACTTC | TRBD1 | TRBJ2-7 | TRBV9 | NA | 15
CASKRDGNTEAFF | TGCGCCAGCAAAAGAGACGGGAACACTGAAGCTTTCTTT | NA | TRBJ1-1 | TRBV4-1 | NA | 13
CASSPGGQGGWHEQYF | TGTGCCAGCAGTCCGGGCGGACAGGGGGGATGGCACGAGCAGTACTTC | TRBD1 | TRBJ2-7 | TRBV25-1 | NA | 16
CASSATGNLAKNIQYF | TGTGCCAGCAGCGCAACGGGGAATCTAGCCAAAAACATTCAGTACTTC | NA | TRBJ2-4 | TRBV9 | NA | 16
CASSYGTVGTQKLFF | TGTGCCAGCAGTTATGGGACAGTCGGTACTCAAAAACTGTTTTTT | TRBD1 | TRBJ1-4 | TRBV6-5 | NA | 15
CASSVATGGSYGYTF | TGTGCCAGCAGCGTAGCTACGGGAGGCTCCTATGGCTACACCTTC | NA | TRBJ1-2 | TRBV9 | NA | 15
CAWSSANPEAFF | TGTGCCTGGAGTTCCGCAAATCCTGAAGCTTTCTTT | NA | TRBJ1-1 | TRBV30 | NA | 12
CSVEGRGYEQYF | TGCAGCGTTGAAGGCAGGGGTTACGAGCAGTACTTC | NA | TRBJ2-7 | TRBV29-1 | NA | 12
CASSSTGGVQETQYF | TGTGCCAGCAGCTCCACAGGGGGCGTCCAAGAGACCCAGTACTTC | TRBD1 | TRBJ2-5 | TRBV7-9 | NA | 15
CASNPRWQETQYF | TGTGCCAGCAACCCCCGCTGGCAAGAGACCCAGTACTTC | NA | TRBJ2-5 | TRBV6-5 | NA | 13
CASSLVSGFTGELFF | TGTGCCAGCAGCTTAGTATCAGGGTTCACCGGGGAGCTGTTTTTT | NA | TRBJ2-2 | TRBV7-2 | NA | 15
CASSAGAADTQYF | TGTGCCAGCAGTGCCGGGGCCGCAGATACGCAGTATTTT | NA | TRBJ2-3 | TRBV2 | NA | 13
CASSVGGQGASGNTIYF | TGTGCCAGCAGCGTAGGAGGACAGGGGGCAAGTGGAAACACCATATATTTT | TRBD1 | TRBJ1-3 | TRBV9 | once | 17